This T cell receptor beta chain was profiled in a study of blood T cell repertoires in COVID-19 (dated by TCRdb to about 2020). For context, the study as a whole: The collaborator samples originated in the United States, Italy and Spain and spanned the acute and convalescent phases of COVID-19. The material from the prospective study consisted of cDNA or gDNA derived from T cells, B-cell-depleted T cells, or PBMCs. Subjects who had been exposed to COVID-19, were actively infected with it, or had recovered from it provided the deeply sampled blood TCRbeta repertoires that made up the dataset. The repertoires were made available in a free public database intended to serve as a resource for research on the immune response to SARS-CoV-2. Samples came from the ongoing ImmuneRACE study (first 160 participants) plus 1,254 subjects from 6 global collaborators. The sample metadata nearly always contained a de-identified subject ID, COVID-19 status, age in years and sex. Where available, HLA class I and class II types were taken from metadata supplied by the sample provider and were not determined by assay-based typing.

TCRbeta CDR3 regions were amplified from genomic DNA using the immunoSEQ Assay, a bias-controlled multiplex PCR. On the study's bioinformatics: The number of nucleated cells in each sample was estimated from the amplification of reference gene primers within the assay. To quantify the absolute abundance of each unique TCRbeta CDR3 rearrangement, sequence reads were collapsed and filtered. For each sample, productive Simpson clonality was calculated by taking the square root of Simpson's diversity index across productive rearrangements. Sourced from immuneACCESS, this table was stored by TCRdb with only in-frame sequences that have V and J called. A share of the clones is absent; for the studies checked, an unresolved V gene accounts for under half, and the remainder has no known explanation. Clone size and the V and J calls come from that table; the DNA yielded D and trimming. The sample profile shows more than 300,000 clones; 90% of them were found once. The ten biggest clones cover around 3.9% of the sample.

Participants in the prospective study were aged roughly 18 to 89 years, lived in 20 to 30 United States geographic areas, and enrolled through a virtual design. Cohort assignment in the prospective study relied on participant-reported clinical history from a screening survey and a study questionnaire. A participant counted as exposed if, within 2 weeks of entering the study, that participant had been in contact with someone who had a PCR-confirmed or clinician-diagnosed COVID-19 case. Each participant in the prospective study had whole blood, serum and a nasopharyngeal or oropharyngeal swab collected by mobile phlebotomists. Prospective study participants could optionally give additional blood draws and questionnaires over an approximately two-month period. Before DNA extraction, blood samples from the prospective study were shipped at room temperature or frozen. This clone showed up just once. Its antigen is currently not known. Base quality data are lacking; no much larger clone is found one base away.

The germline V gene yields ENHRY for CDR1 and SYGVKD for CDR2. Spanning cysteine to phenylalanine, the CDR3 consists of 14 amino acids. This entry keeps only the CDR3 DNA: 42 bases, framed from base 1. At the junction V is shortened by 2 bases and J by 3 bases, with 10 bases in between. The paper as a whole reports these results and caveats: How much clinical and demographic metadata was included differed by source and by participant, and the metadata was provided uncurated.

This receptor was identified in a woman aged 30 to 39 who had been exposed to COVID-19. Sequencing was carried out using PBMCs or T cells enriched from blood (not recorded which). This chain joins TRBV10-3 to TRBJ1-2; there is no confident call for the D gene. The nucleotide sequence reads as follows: TGTGCCATCAGTGAGCGGGGTGCTGACTATGGCTACACCTTC. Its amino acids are CAISERGADYGYTF.